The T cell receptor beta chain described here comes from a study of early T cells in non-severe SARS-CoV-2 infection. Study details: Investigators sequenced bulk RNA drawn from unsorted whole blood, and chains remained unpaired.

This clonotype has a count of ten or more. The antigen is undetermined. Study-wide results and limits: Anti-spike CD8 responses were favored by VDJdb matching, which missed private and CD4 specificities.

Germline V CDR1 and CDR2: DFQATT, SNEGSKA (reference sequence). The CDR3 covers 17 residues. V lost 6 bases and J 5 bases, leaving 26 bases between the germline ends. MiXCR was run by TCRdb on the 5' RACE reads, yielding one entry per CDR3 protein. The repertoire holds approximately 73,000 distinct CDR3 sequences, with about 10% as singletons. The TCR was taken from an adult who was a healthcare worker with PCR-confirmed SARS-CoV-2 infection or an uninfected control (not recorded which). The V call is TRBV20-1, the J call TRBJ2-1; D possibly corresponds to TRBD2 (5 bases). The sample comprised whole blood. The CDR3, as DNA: TGCAGTGCCACGGTCGGGGTAGGGAACCTCGGGCACAATGAGCAGTTCTTC. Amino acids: CSATVGVGNLGHNEQFF.